These 20 T cell receptor beta chains were all obtained from the same sample, sequenced in a study of Graves' ophthalmopathy and Graves' hyperthyroidism. Transcripts of RNA were the source for amplifying TCR beta CDR3 regions. HTBI primers served in a first-round RT-PCR, which a second-round multiplex PCR followed. One entry per CDR3 protein, called by TCRdb with MiXCR from the multiplex PCR reads. Here the sample spans over a million distinct CDR3 sequences, approximately 35% being singletons. What was sequenced was peripheral blood or thyroid tissue (not recorded which). These receptors were taken from an adult man with Graves' hyperthyroidism.

In its sample, this clonotype was seen many times. The chain has TRBV6-5 and TRBJ1-5; D ambiguous. The CDR3 extends over 14 amino acids. V gave up 0 bases and J gave up 0 bases, with 3 bases separating them. Germline loops: CDR1 MNHEY, CDR2 SVGAGI. The CDR3 DNA is TGTGCCAGCAGTTACTCCAGTAGCAATCAGCCCCAGCATTTT. Amino acids: CASSYSSSNQPQHF.

The gene calls are TRBV5-6 and TRBJ1-2; weak D call: TRBD1 (5 bases). This CDR3 has 14 residues. Trimming removed 4 bases at V and 2 bases at J, with 12 bases between. Germline-derived CDR1 and CDR2 are SGHDT and YYEEEE. DNA for the CDR3: TGTGCCAGCAGCACGGGAGCAGGGAACTATGGCTACACCTTC. This codes for CASSTGAGNYGYTF.

The chain recombines TRBV9 with TRBJ2-2; the D is unclear. The CDR3 runs 15 residues. Trimming left V 0 bases short and J 7 bases short, with 13 bases between. Germline V gene data show CDR1 as SGDLS and CDR2 as YYNGEE. CDR3 protein: CASSVAAFAVGELFF. In nucleotides, the CDR3 is TGTGCCAGCAGCGTAGCTGCCTTTGCGGTCGGGGAGCTGTTTTTT. The full variable domain, with the rest looked up from reference TRBV9 and TRBJ2-2, is DSGVTQTPKHLITATGQRVTLRCSPRSGDLSVYWYQQSLDQGLQFLIQYYNGEERAKGNILERFSAQQFPDLHSELNLSSLELGDSALYFCASSVAAFAVGELFFGEGSRLTVL.

A note on this clonotype: One end of the junction fails to match germline, which may point to a read error. The rearrangement joins TRBV29-1 to TRBJ1-2, with TRBD1 matching over 8 bases. The CDR3 sequence is 15 residues long. Germline V gene data show CDR1 as SQVTM and CDR2 as ANQGSEA. The DNA of the CDR3 is TGCAGCGTTAAAGACGGACAGGGCTACAACTATGGCTACACCTTC. Translated: CSVKDGQGYNYGYTF.

Worth noting for this clonotype: A read error may explain this, as a much larger clone is one base away. Here the CDR3 reads CASRMSSYSSPLHF. In DNA, the CDR3 is TGTGCCAGTAGGATGAGCTCCTATAGTTCACCCCTCCACTTT. V gene TRBV19 combines with J gene TRBJ1-6; D call uncertain. From germline, CDR1 is LNHDA and CDR2 SQIVND (reference sequence). This CDR3 region has 14 residues.

A few counts support this clonotype. The chain joins TRBV7-9 to TRBJ2-7; D may be TRBD2 (7 bases). The length of the CDR3 is 14 residues. Germline lookup yields CDR1 SEHNR and CDR2 FQNEAQ (reference sequence). V dropped 3 bases and J dropped 6 bases, with 15 bases sitting between them. The CDR3 DNA reads as TGTGCCAGCAGCTTCGGGGGGCAGTCCCCCGAGCAGTACTTC. It codes for CASSFGGQSPEQYF.

This clonotype was seen at least ten times. The chain uses TRBV2 and TRBJ2-7; 11 bases fit TRBD2. Germline V lookup: CDR1 SNHLY, CDR2 FYNNEI. The CDR3 runs to 13 residues. Losses at the gene ends were 9 bases for V and 7 bases for J; bases not matched to a gene: 8. This chain's CDR3 is CASELAGAFEQYF. The CDR3 bases are TGTGCCAGTGAACTAGCGGGAGCATTTGAGCAGTACTTC.

A few counts support this clonotype. The chain links TRBV10-3 to TRBJ1-2; 12 nucleotides agree with TRBD1. V was clipped by 2 bases and J by 7 bases; unmatched bases: 17. The CDR3 consists of 19 residues. Germline V lookup: CDR1 ENHRY, CDR2 SYGVKD. This chain's CDR3 is CAISEPLTAGTGGAFGYTF. The CDR3, as DNA: TGTGCCATCAGTGAGCCACTTACCGCCGGGACAGGGGGCGCATTTGGCTACACCTTC.

V gene TRBV7-9 combines with J gene TRBJ1-1; D remains ambiguous. Trimming stripped 6 bases from V and 3 bases from J, with 8 bases between. There are 12 residues in the CDR3. CDR1 and CDR2 (germline): SEHNR, FQNEAQ (reference sequence). The CDR3 region is CASSHSDTEAFF. As DNA, the CDR3 is TGTGCCAGCAGTCACAGTGACACTGAAGCTTTCTTT.

The chain joins TRBV20-1 to TRBJ1-2; 8 nucleotides align to TRBD1. V shed 0 bases, J shed 6 bases, and the junction held 6 bases outside the gene matches. This CDR3 has 14 amino acids. Germline loops: CDR1 DFQATT, CDR2 SNEGSKA (reference sequence). The CDR3 sequence is CSARDTKTGDGYTF. CDR3 in DNA: TGCAGTGCTAGAGACACAAAGACAGGGGATGGCTACACCTTC.

In its sample, this clonotype was seen many times. V usage is TRBV5-4 and J usage is TRBJ1-1, with a tentative D call TRBD1 (5 bases). Germline CDR1 and CDR2: SGHNT and YYREEE (reference sequence). V was shortened by 4 bases and J by 1 base, with 11 bases between the two germline ends. The CDR3 has 14 residues. CDR3 sequence reads: CASSRQSSNTEAFF. Here the CDR3 DNA reads TGTGCCAGCAGCCGACAGAGCTCGAACACTGAAGCTTTCTTT.

This clonotype was counted only a few times. The CDR3 nucleotides read TGTGCCAGCAGCGTAGGTCAGGGGGCCCCCTACGAGCAGTACTTC. This sequence encodes CASSVGQGAPYEQYF. This sequence joins TRBV9 and TRBJ2-7, with TRBD1 identical over 8 bases. CDR1 is SGDLS and CDR2 is YYNGEE in the germline V gene. This CDR3 spans 15 amino acids. The trim removed 0 bases at V and 2 bases at J, leaving 4 bases unmatched.

This clonotype was detected ten times or more. The chain is built from TRBV24-1 and TRBJ2-2; 9 bases agree with TRBD2. V shed 7 bases, J shed 7 bases, and the junction held 9 bases outside the gene matches. Germline loops: CDR1 KGHDR, CDR2 SFDVKD. This CDR3 region has 15 residues. The CDR3 sequence is CATSVVAGDIGELFF. The CDR3 DNA is TGTGCCACCAGCGTCGTAGCGGGAGATATCGGGGAGCTGTTTTTT.

V is TRBV27 and J is TRBJ2-5; TRBD1 matches 7 bases. The DNA end favors TRBJ2-7, so the J call may be wrong. The CDR3 runs to 14 residues. Germline-derived CDR1 and CDR2 are MNHEY and SMNVEV (reference sequence). As DNA, the CDR3 is TGTGCCAGCAGAAAGACAGGGTCGCCCTACGAGCAGTACTTC. Protein: CASRKTGSPYEQYF.

The chain couples TRBV10-2 to TRBJ2-7, with D possibly TRBD1 on 6 matching bases. CDR1 and CDR2 (germline): WSHSY, SAAADI. The ends were cut back, 3 bases at V and 6 bases at J, with 15 bases in the middle. There are 14 residues in the CDR3. CDR3 sequence: CASSDSGQGPEQYF. CDR3 nucleotide sequence: TGCGCCAGCAGTGACTCCGGGCAGGGGCCCGAGCAGTACTTC.

This clonotype was counted only a few times. J is TRBJ2-7 and V is TRBV6-2 or TRBV6-3, with D perhaps matching TRBD1 (6 bases). Germline CDR1 reads MNHEY; CDR2 reads SVGEGT. CDR3 length equals 13 residues. V lost 8 bases and J lost 1, with 12 bases in between. The CDR3, as DNA: TGTGCCAGCGCCGGGACACTTTCCTACGAGCAGTACTTC. This encodes CASAGTLSYEQYF.

The chain is built from TRBV7-2 and TRBJ1-6, with 9 nucleotides matching TRBD1. The CDR3 is made up of 16 amino acids. Per germline, CDR1 SGHTA and CDR2 FQGNSA. The junction had 8 bases not matched to a gene; V was cut back by 2 bases and J by 9 bases. CDR3 in DNA: TGTGCCAGCAGCTTACGGACAGGGGTTGGAGGTTCACCCCTCCACTTT. It encodes CASSLRTGVGGSPLHF.

The V call is TRBV10-3, the J call TRBJ2-5; 7 bases match TRBD2. Trimming at V came to 9 bases and at J to 2 bases, leaving 9 bases not matched to a gene. CDR1 ENHRY and CDR2 SYGVKD come from the germline V gene. The CDR3 loop spans 14 amino acids. The CDR3 region has the DNA TGTGCCATTGGAAGCGGGAACAGACAAGAGACCCAGTACTTC. It encodes CAIGSGNRQETQYF.

This clonotype was counted many times. The chain combines TRBV20-1 with TRBJ2-7, with 10 nucleotides matching TRBD2. Germline lookup yields CDR1 DFQATT and CDR2 SNEGSKA (reference sequence). This CDR3 comprises 12 residues. Trimming took 6 bases from V and 3 from J; bases not matched to a gene: 2. The CDR3 spells CSAWTSGYEQYF. The CDR3 DNA reads TGCAGTGCCTGGACTAGCGGCTACGAGCAGTACTTC.

The chain is built from TRBV9 and TRBJ1-5; a possible D gene is TRBD1 (6 bases). The CDR3 is 16 residues long. V was clipped by 0 bases and J by 5 bases, with 15 bases between them. Germline CDR1 and CDR2: SGDLS and YYNGEE. The CDR3 bases are TGTGCCAGCAGCGTAGGGGGGGGGGCGCCGGATCAGCCCCAGCATTTT. Its translation: CASSVGGGAPDQPQHF.